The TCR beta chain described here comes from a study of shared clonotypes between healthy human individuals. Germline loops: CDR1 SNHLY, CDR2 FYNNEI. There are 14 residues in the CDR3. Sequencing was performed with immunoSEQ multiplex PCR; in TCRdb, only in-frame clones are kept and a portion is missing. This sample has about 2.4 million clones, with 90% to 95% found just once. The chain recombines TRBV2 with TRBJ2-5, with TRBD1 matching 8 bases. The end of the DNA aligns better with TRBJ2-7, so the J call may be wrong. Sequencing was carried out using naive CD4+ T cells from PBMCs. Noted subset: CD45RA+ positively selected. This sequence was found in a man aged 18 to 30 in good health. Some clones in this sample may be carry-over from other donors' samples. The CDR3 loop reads CASSDQGALYEQYF. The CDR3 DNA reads TGTGCCAGCAGCGACCAGGGGGCGCTCTACGAGCAGTACTTC.